The source of this TCR beta chain is a study of cytomegalovirus exposure and HLA in healthy donors. Overall study results and limits: Previously analyzed data showed that most TCR beta V segments were productive at a frequency of about 90% or about 30%.

Germline V gene lookup returns CDR1 MNHNS and CDR2 SASEGT. The germline V and J ends were trimmed by 10 bases and 3 bases, with 10 bases remaining between them. CDR3 length: 12 amino acids. PCR amplification relied on 60 Vbeta primers (plus 13 Jbeta primers). The table came from immunoSEQ multiplex PCR; TCRdb's copy has only in-frame clones and leaves some out. Seen here are about 130,000 clones, 60% to 85% observed once, and the top ten hold roughly 1.5%. In the case of this clone: Its antigen is currently unknown.

The specimen sequenced was PBMCs. The source is a woman in her late teens or twenties in good health and CMV-seronegative. The chain carries TRBV6-1 and TRBJ1-5; maybe TRBD1 (6 bases). For the CDR3, the DNA is TGTGCCACGGGGGGCCCCAATCAGCCCCAGCATTTT. Amino acids: CATGGPNQPQHF.